This T cell receptor (beta chain) stems from a study of T cell responses to AZD1222 COVID-19 vaccine. Sequencing used immunoSEQ multiplex PCR; TCRdb keeps in-frame clones, though not all of them. The sample contains 80,000 to 100,000 clones, about 88% of which appear only once. The origin of this receptor is an adult in good health. The sequences come from peripheral blood, collected on day 0 of AZD1222 vaccination.

CDR3 coding DNA: TGTGCCAGCAGCCAAGTTTCGAACACTGAAGCTTTCTTT. It translates to CASSQVSNTEAFF. This chain links TRBV3-1 (or the pseudogene TRBV3-2) with TRBJ1-1; no clear D gene. The CDR3 spans 13 residues. Trimming removed 1 base at V and 1 base at J, with 4 bases between. Per the germline V gene, CDR1 is LGHDT and CDR2 is YNNKEL (reference sequence).